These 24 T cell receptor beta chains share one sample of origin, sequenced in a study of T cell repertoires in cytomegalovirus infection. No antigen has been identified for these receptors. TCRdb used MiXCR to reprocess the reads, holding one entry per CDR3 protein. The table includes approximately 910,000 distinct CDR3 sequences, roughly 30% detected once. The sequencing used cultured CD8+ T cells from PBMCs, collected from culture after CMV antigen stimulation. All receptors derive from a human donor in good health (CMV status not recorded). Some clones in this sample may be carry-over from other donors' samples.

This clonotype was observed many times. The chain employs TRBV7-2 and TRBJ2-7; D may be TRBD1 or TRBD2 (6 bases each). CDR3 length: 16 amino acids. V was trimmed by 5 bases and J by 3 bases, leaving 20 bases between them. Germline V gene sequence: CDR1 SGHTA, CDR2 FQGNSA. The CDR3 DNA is TGTGCCAGCAGCACCGGGGGCCCTCTGAGTAACTACGAGCAGTACTTC. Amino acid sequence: CASSTGGPLSNYEQYF.

The DNA of the CDR3 is TGTGCCAGCAGACCAAATTGGGCTAGCGGGAAAGAGACCCAGTACTTC. Amino acids: CASRPNWASGKETQYF. The chain joins TRBV12-3 or TRBV12-4 to TRBJ2-5, with 9 bases lining up with TRBD2. V lost 6 bases, J lost 3 bases, and 11 bases stayed unmatched. CDR3 size: 16 residues.

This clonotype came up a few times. CDR3 in DNA: TGTGCCAGCAGCTTAGTTACTAAGGGGGGGGACAGGGAGTACGAGCAGTACTTC. Protein product: CASSLVTKGGDREYEQYF. V and J are TRBV11-3 and TRBJ2-7, with TRBD1 matching 9 bases. Trimming cost V 1 base and J 4 bases; bases outside gene matches: 14. Germline loops: CDR1 SGHNT, CDR2 YENEEA. CDR3 length: 18 residues. Full variable domain (rest looked up from reference TRBV11-3 and TRBJ2-7): EAGVVQSPRYKIIEKKQPVAFWCNPISGHNTLYWYLQNLGQGPELLIRYENEEAVDDSQLPKDRFSAERLKGVDSTLKIQPAELGDSAVYLCASSLVTKGGDREYEQYFGPGTRLTVT.

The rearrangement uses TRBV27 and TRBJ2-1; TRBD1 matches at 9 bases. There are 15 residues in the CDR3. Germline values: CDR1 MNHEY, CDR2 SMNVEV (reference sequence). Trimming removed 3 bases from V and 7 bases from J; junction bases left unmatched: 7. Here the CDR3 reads CASSLSGTGFNEQFF. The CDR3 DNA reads TGTGCCAGCAGTTTGTCCGGGACAGGGTTTAATGAGCAGTTCTTC.

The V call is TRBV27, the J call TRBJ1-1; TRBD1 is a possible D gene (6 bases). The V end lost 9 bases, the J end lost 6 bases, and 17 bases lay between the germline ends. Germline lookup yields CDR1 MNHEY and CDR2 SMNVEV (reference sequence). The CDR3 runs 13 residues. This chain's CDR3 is CASKLSAGAEAFF. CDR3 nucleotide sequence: TGTGCCAGTAAGTTAAGCGCAGGGGCTGAAGCTTTCTTT.

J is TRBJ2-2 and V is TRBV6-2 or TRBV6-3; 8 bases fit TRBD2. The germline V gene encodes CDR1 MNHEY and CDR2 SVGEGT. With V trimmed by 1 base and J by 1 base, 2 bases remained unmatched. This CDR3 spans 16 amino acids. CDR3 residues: CASSYFLAGNTGELFF. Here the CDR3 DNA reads TGTGCCAGCAGTTACTTCCTAGCGGGGAACACCGGGGAGCTGTTTTTT.

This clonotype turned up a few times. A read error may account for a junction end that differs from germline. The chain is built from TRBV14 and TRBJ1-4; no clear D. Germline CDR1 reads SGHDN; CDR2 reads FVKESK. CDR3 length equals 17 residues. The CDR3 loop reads CASSQETVLRGHEKLFF. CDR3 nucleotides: TGTGCTAGCAGCCAAGAGACGGTTTTGCGGGGTCATGAAAAACTGTTTTTT.

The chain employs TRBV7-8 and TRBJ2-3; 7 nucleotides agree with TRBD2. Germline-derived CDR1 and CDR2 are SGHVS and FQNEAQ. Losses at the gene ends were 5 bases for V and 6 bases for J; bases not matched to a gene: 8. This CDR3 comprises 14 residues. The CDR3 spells CASSPWGGRDTQYF. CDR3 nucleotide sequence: TGTGCCAGCAGCCCTTGGGGGGGTAGGGATACGCAGTATTTT. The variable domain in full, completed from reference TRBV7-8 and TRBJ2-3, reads GAGVSQSPRYKVAKRGQDVALRCDPISGHVSLFWYQQALGQGPEFLTYFQNEAQLDKSGLPSDRFFAERPEGSVSTLKIQRTQQEDSAVYLCASSPWGGRDTQYFGPGTRLTVL.

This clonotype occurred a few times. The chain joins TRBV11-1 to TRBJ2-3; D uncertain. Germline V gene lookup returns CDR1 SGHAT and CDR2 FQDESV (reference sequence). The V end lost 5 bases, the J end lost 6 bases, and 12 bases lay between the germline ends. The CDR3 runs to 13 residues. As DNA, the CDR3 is TGTGCCAGCAGCCCACCCGGGCACGATACGCAGTATTTT. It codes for CASSPPGHDTQYF.

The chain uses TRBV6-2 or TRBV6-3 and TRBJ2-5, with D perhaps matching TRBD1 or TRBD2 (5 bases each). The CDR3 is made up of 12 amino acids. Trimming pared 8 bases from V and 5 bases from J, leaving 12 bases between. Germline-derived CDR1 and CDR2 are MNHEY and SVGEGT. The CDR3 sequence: CASGTSWETQYF. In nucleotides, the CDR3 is TGTGCCAGCGGGACCTCGTGGGAGACCCAGTACTTC.

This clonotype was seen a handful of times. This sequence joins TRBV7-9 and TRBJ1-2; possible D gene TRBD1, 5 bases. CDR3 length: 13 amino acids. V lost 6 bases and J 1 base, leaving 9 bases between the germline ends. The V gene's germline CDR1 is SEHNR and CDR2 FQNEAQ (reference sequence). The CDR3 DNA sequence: TGTGCCAGCAGACCAGACAGTAACTATGGCTACACCTTC. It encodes CASRPDSNYGYTF.

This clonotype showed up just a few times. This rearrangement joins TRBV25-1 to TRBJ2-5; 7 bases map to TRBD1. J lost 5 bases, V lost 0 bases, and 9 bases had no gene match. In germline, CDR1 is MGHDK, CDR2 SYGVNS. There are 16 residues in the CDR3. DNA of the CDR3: TGTGCCAGCAGTGAATACCGGGGATCACAGGGGGAGACCCAGTACTTC. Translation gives CASSEYRGSQGETQYF. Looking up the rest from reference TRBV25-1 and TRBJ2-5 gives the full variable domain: EADIYQTPRYLVIGTGKKITLECSQTMGHDKMYWYQQDPGMELHLIHYSYGVNSTEKGDLSSESTVSRIRTEHFPLTLESARPSHTSQYLCASSEYRGSQGETQYFGPGTRLLVL.

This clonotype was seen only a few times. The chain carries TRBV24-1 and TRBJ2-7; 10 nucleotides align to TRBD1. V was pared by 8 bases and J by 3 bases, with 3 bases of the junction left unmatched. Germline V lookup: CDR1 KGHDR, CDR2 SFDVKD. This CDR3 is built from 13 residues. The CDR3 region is CATTRTGGYEQYV. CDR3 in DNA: TGTGCCACCACCCGGACAGGGGGCTACGAGCAGTACGTC.

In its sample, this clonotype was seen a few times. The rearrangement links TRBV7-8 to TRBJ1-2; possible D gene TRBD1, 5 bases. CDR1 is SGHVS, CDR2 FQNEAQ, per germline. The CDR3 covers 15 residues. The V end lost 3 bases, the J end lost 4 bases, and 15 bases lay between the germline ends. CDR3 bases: TGTGCCAGCAGCTTCCGCCCGGGGGGAGTCTATGGCTACACCTTC. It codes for CASSFRPGGVYGYTF.

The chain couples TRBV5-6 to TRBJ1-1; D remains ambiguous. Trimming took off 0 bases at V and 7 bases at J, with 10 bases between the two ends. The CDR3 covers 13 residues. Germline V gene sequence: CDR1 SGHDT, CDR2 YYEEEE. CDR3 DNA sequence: TGTGCCAGCAGCTTGGTAACAACAAATGAAGCTTTCTTT. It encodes CASSLVTTNEAFF.

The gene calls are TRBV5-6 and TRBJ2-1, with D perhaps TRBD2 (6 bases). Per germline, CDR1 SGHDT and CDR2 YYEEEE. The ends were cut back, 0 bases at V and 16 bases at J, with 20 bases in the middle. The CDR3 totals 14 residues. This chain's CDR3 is CASSLAAGLRFTFF. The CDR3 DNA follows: TGTGCCAGCAGCTTGGCCGCGGGACTCCGTTTTACCTTCTTC.

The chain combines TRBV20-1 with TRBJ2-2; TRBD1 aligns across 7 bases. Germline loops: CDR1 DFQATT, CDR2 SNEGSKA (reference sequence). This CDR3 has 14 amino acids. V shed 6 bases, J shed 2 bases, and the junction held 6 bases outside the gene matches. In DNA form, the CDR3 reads TGCAGTGCCCCTGACAGGGCTAACACCGGGGAGCTGTTTTTT. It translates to CSAPDRANTGELFF.

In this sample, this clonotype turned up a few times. CDR3 coding DNA: TGTGCCAGCAGTGAAGGTCGGGGAAGGGACGAGCAGTACTTC. The encoded protein is CASSEGRGRDEQYF. The V and J genes are TRBV25-1 and TRBJ2-7, with D tentatively TRBD2 (5 bases). Germline V gene data show CDR1 as MGHDK and CDR2 as SYGVNS. The CDR3 is 14 residues long. Trimming left V 2 bases short and J 5 bases short, with 13 bases between.

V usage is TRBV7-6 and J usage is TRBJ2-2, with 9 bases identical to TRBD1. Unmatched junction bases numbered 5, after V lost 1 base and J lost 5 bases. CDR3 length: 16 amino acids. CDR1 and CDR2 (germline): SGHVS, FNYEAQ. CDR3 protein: CASSLVQGAGTGELFF. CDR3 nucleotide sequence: TGTGCCAGCAGCTTAGTACAGGGGGCAGGAACCGGGGAGCTGTTTTTT.

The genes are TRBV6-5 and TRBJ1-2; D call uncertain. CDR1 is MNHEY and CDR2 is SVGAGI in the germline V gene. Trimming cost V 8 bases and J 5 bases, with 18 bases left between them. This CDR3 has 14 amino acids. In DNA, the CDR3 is TGTGCCAGCTCTCGACACGTGTTCGAGTATGGCTACACCTTC. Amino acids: CASSRHVFEYGYTF.

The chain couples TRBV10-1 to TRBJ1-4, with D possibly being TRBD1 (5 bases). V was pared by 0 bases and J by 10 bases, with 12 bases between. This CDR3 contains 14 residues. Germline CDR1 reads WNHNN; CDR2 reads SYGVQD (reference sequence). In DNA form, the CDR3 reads TGCGCCAGCAGTGAGTCGGGAACCCAGGGAAAACTGTTTTTT. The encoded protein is CASSESGTQGKLFF.

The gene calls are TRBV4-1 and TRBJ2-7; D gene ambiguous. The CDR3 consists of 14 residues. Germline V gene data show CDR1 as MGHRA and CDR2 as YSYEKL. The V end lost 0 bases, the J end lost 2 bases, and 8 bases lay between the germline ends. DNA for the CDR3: TGCGCCAGCAGCCAAGACCCACAGACCTACGAGCAGTACTTC. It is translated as CASSQDPQTYEQYF.

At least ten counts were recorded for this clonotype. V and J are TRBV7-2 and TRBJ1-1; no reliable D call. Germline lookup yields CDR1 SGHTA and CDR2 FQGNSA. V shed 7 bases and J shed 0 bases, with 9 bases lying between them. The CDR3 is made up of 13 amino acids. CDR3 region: CASTAIMNTEAFF. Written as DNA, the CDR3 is TGTGCCAGCACCGCTATAATGAACACTGAAGCTTTCTTT.

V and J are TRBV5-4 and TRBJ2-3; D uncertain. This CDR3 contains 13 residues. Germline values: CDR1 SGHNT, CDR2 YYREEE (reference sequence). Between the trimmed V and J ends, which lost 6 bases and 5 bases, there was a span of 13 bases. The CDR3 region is CASTSPRGDTQYF. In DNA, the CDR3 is TGTGCCAGCACCTCACCCCGCGGAGATACGCAGTATTTT.